This TCR beta chain was identified in a study of blood T cell repertoires in COVID-19. On the study more broadly: Samples representing acute and convalescent COVID-19 were sourced from the United States, Italy and Spain. PBMCs, B-cell-depleted T cells, or T cells provided the cDNA or gDNA that made up the material.

Under the authors' procedure: For nucleated cells, counts were estimated from reference gene primer amplification. The data were produced by immunoSEQ multiplex PCR, yet TCRdb's version contains in-frame clones alone and is incomplete. D and trimming were read from the DNA, whereas the V and J calls and clone size are those reported in that table. The sample carries about 140,000 clones, around nine tenths recorded once. With 7 bases clipped from V and 6 bases from J, the junction kept 3 bases outside the gene matches. CDR1 is KGHDR, CDR2 SFDVKD, per germline. The CDR3 is 14 residues long. This clonotype originated in a man aged 45 to 65 with active or convalescent COVID-19. The rearrangement links TRBV24-1 to TRBJ2-3, with 13 bases lining up with TRBD2. What was sequenced was peripheral blood. The CDR3: CATSTSGRGDTQYF. For the CDR3, the DNA is TGTGCCACCAGCACTAGCGGGAGGGGCGATACGCAGTATTTT.